This passage covers 30 T cell receptor beta chains from one sample sequenced in a study of spatial heterogeneity in lung cancer. Time point specified: sample taken at primary tumor resection. Tumor, nontumor lung or frozen PBMC supplied whole RNA that was sequenced unsorted. Each CDR3 protein gets one entry after TCRdb re-called the 5' RACE reads with MiXCR. The table includes about 38,000 distinct CDR3 sequences, roughly 5.2% detected once. The source was PBMCs, collected at surgery. Source of these receptors: a male donor with early-stage non-small cell lung cancer.

This chain connects TRBV19 to TRBJ1-2; 7 bases agree with TRBD1. There are 12 residues in the CDR3. Germline V lookup: CDR1 LNHDA, CDR2 SQIVND (reference sequence). V lost 9 bases and J lost 6; bases outside the gene matches: 7. In DNA, the CDR3 is TGTGCCAGCCGAGACAGGGACGATGGCTACACCTTC. Its protein product is CASRDRDDGYTF.

The table lists this clonotype with many counts. The CDR3 sequence: CASINRDMTSGVYNEQFF. The CDR3 region has the DNA TGTGCCAGCATCAACCGGGACATGACTAGCGGGGTCTACAATGAGCAGTTCTTC. V gene TRBV28 combines with J gene TRBJ2-1; 11 bases line up with TRBD2. Germline-derived CDR1 and CDR2 are MDHEN and SYDVKM. The CDR3 contains 18 residues. Trimming at V came to 7 bases and at J to 3 bases, leaving 14 bases not matched to a gene.

There are many counts of this clonotype. This rearrangement joins TRBV5-1 to TRBJ2-3; the D is unclear. The V end lost 2 bases, the J end lost 4 bases, and 5 bases lay between the germline ends. Germline V gene lookup returns CDR1 SGHRS and CDR2 YFSETQ. This CDR3 contains 12 residues. CDR3 in DNA: TGCGCCAGCAGCTTTCTGGCAGATACGCAGTATTTT. Translation: CASSFLADTQYF.

This clonotype was observed many times. The chain links TRBV12-3 or TRBV12-4 to TRBJ1-1; no firm D call. The V and J ends lost 3 bases and 0 bases respectively, with 11 bases between them. The CDR3 runs to 15 residues. For the CDR3, the DNA is TGTGCCAGCAGTTTTCAGGCGCGCATGAACACTGAAGCTTTCTTT. It specifies CASSFQARMNTEAFF.

This clonotype appeared a few times. V usage is TRBV3-1 and J usage is TRBJ2-3, with D hard to call. Looked up from germline, CDR1 is LGHDT and CDR2 is YNNKEL (reference sequence). V was cut by 0 bases and J by 7 bases, with 17 bases left in between. This CDR3 is built from 16 residues. CDR3 protein: CASSQDATPPWHTQYF. The CDR3 DNA reads as TGTGCCAGCAGCCAAGATGCCACCCCTCCTTGGCATACGCAGTATTTT.

In its sample, this clonotype was seen many times. The rearrangement joins TRBV12-3 or TRBV12-4 to TRBJ2-3; 7 bases match TRBD2. Unmatched junction bases numbered 6, after V lost 6 bases and J lost 0 bases. The CDR3 runs 15 residues. The CDR3 region has the DNA TGTGCCAGCAGGGCTAGCGGAGGTAGCACAGATACGCAGTATTTT. It translates to CASRASGGSTDTQYF.

The V and J genes are TRBV20-1 and TRBJ1-3; the D gene is possibly TRBD1 (5 bases). Germline CDR1 and CDR2: DFQATT and SNEGSKA (reference sequence). This CDR3 region has 13 residues. The V end lost 4 bases, the J end lost 0 bases, and 7 bases lay between the germline ends. CDR3 in amino acids: CSATGSSGNTIYF. In nucleotides, the CDR3 is TGCAGTGCTACAGGGAGCTCTGGAAACACCATATATTTT.

V and J are TRBV6-5 and TRBJ2-7; 7 bases are a match to TRBD1. V lost 0 bases to trimming and J lost 6 bases; unmatched junction nucleotides: 8. The CDR3 length is 15 residues. CDR1 and CDR2 (germline): MNHEY, SVGAGI. CDR3: CASSYSNRGFGEQYF. Here the CDR3 DNA reads TGTGCCAGCAGTTACTCGAACAGGGGATTTGGCGAGCAGTACTTC.

In this sample, this clonotype turned up a few times. V and J are TRBV12-3 or TRBV12-4 and TRBJ1-1; no clear D gene. Trimming took off 2 bases at V and 4 bases at J, with 8 bases between the two ends. The CDR3 is made up of 13 amino acids. In DNA form, the CDR3 reads TGTGCCAGCAGTTTACTAGCCCGCACTGAAGCTTTCTTT. This codes for CASSLLARTEAFF.

This clonotype was recorded at least ten times. CDR3 loop: CASRRGRGGPTDTQYF. Here the CDR3 DNA reads TGTGCCAGCAGACGCGGGAGGGGGGGACCTACAGATACGCAGTATTTT. The rearrangement joins TRBV11-3 to TRBJ2-3, with 9 bases aligning to TRBD2. CDR1 SGHNT and CDR2 YENEEA come from the germline V gene. This CDR3 is built from 16 residues. With 6 bases clipped from V and 3 bases from J, the junction kept 10 bases outside the gene matches.

This clonotype was seen many times. The V and J genes are TRBV5-1 and TRBJ2-7, with 9 bases identical to TRBD1. J lost 3 bases, V lost 0 bases, and 4 bases had no gene match. CDR1 is SGHRS and CDR2 is YFSETQ in the germline V gene. CDR3 length: 15 amino acids. CDR3 region: CASSLEGTGYYEQYF. The CDR3 DNA reads as TGCGCCAGCAGCTTGGAGGGGACAGGGTACTACGAGCAGTACTTC.

This clonotype was counted many times. The chain combines TRBV2 with TRBJ2-1; 13 bases align to TRBD2. Per the germline V gene, CDR1 is SNHLY and CDR2 is FYNNEI. This CDR3 region has 15 residues. Trimming cost V 3 bases and J 12 bases; bases outside gene matches: 8. Written as DNA, the CDR3 is TGTGCCAGCAGTGATGTACTAGCGGGGGGGCCGGGGCAGTTCTTC. Protein product: CASSDVLAGGPGQFF.

The table lists this clonotype with many counts. The J gene is TRBJ2-7, the V gene TRBV18; D call uncertain. The germline gives CDR1 KGHSH, CDR2 LQKENI. V was pared by 1 base and J by 3 bases, with 7 bases between. The CDR3 contains 13 residues. The CDR3 nucleotides are TGTGCCAGCTCACCACGCCAGTTCTACGAGCAGTACTTC. Residues: CASSPRQFYEQYF.

This clonotype was counted at least ten times. J is TRBJ2-7 and V is TRBV4-1; no clear D gene. V dropped 1 base and J dropped 0 bases, with 13 bases sitting between them. The V gene's germline CDR1 is MGHRA and CDR2 YSYEKL. The CDR3 length is 16 residues. Here the CDR3 reads CASSQVVRPSSYEQYF. The CDR3 region has the DNA TGCGCCAGCAGCCAAGTCGTCCGGCCAAGCTCCTACGAGCAGTACTTC.

This clonotype was observed many times. The V call is TRBV30, the J call TRBJ2-5; TRBD2 aligns across 12 bases. V was pared by 1 base and J by 1 base, with 7 bases of the junction left unmatched. Germline CDR1 is GTSNPN and CDR2 is SVGIG (reference sequence). The CDR3 spans 17 residues. The CDR3 loop is CAWSAGLAGPFQETQYF. In DNA form, the CDR3 reads TGTGCCTGGAGTGCGGGACTAGCGGGCCCATTCCAAGAGACCCAGTACTTC.

This clonotype was observed a handful of times. This chain links TRBV12-3 or TRBV12-4 with TRBJ1-5; 7 bases map to TRBD1. V was clipped by 2 bases and J by 2 bases; unmatched bases: 6. The CDR3 spans 16 residues. The CDR3 DNA is TGTGCCAGCAGTTTAAAAGGGGGCGAAGGCAATCAGCCCCAGCATTTT. Its protein product is CASSLKGGEGNQPQHF.

This clonotype appeared many times. V usage is TRBV5-1 and J usage is TRBJ2-6, with 13 nucleotides matching TRBD2. Germline V CDR1 and CDR2: SGHRS, YFSETQ. V lost 4 bases to trimming and J lost 0 bases; unmatched junction nucleotides: 7. This CDR3 has 19 residues. The CDR3 nucleotides read TGCGCCAGCAGCAGAGGACTAGCGGGGGAGGGCTCTGGGGCCAACGTCCTGACTTTC. Its protein product is CASSRGLAGEGSGANVLTF.

This clonotype was seen many times. The J gene is TRBJ1-1, the V gene TRBV5-1, with D maybe TRBD1 (5 bases). Germline V CDR1 and CDR2: SGHRS, YFSETQ. The CDR3 is 13 amino acids. Deletions cut 4 bases from V and 3 bases from J, with 10 bases between. The CDR3 protein is CASSLGVDTEAFF. Here the CDR3 DNA reads TGCGCCAGCAGCCTAGGGGTGGACACTGAAGCTTTCTTT.

In this sample, this clonotype turned up a few times. The chain couples TRBV10-1 to TRBJ2-3; D may be TRBD2 (5 bases). Per germline, CDR1 WNHNN and CDR2 SYGVQD (reference sequence). With 4 bases removed from V and 3 bases from J, the gap between germline ends came to 5 bases. The CDR3 contains 12 residues. The CDR3 coding sequence is TGCGCCAGCAGTGCGGGGACAGATACGCAGTATTTT. Its translation: CASSAGTDTQYF.

This clonotype was found many times. The rearrangement joins TRBV20-1 to TRBJ2-7; tentative D call: TRBD1 (6 bases). This CDR3 is built from 15 residues. Trimming took off 0 bases at V and 3 bases at J, with 15 bases between the two ends. CDR1 DFQATT and CDR2 SNEGSKA come from the germline V gene (reference sequence). The CDR3 reads CSARDSDRGYYEQYF. The CDR3 coding sequence is TGCAGTGCTAGAGATTCCGATAGGGGGTACTACGAGCAGTACTTC.

This clonotype was seen at least ten times. The CDR3 here is CASSFWSTEAFF. The DNA of the CDR3 is TGTGCCAGCAGCTTCTGGTCCACTGAAGCTTTCTTT. The rearrangement joins TRBV7-2 to TRBJ1-1; D not certain. CDR3 length equals 12 residues. CDR1 is SGHTA, CDR2 FQGNSA, per germline. V was cut by 3 bases and J by 4 bases, with 6 bases left in between.

In this sample, this clonotype turned up a few times. The chain has TRBV7-9 and TRBJ2-3, with TRBD2 identical over 8 bases. Trimming took 5 bases from V and 3 from J; bases not matched to a gene: 10. The germline V gene has CDR1 SEHNR and CDR2 FQNEAQ (reference sequence). This CDR3 has 16 residues. CDR3 in DNA: TGTGCCAGCAGCACAATCGCGGGGGGTGTGACAGATACGCAGTATTTT. The encoded protein is CASSTIAGGVTDTQYF.

This clonotype was counted only a few times. V is TRBV20-1 and J is TRBJ2-7, with 8 bases aligning to TRBD1. V trimming: 4 bases; J trimming: 3 bases; junction bases outside the gene matches: 5. Germline V lookup: CDR1 DFQATT, CDR2 SNEGSKA (reference sequence). This CDR3 has 13 amino acids. The CDR3 reads CSANSGQGYEQYF. DNA of the CDR3: TGCAGTGCTAATTCCGGACAGGGCTACGAGCAGTACTTC.

This clonotype was found a few times. The chain uses TRBV3-1 and TRBJ2-7; 10 bases map to TRBD1. V shed 5 bases, J shed 5 bases, and the junction held 9 bases outside the gene matches. This CDR3 region has 15 residues. Germline V lookup: CDR1 LGHDT, CDR2 YNNKEL (reference sequence). CDR3 amino acids: CASSSRDRGSNEQYF. The DNA for the CDR3 is TGTGCCAGCAGCAGTCGGGACAGGGGATCCAACGAGCAGTACTTC.

The table lists this clonotype with a count of one. The V gene is TRBV20-1, the J gene TRBJ1-6; the match to TRBD1 covers 8 bases. The junction had 12 bases not matched to a gene; V was cut back by 5 bases and J by 3 bases. CDR1 is DFQATT, CDR2 SNEGSKA, per germline (reference sequence). The CDR3 is made up of 17 amino acids. Written as DNA, the CDR3 is TGCAGTGCTTCCGGACAGGGCGAATATGGCTATAATTCACCCCTCCACTTT. Translating gives CSASGQGEYGYNSPLHF.

The chain links TRBV7-6 to TRBJ1-1, with D unresolved. The CDR3 extends over 14 amino acids. Germline V lookup: CDR1 SGHVS, CDR2 FNYEAQ. V was pared by 4 bases and J by 5 bases, with 14 bases between. CDR3 in DNA: TGTGCCAGCAGCTCCGGGTCCGCCAGAACTGAAGCTTTCTTT. Residues: CASSSGSARTEAFF.

This clonotype has at least ten counts. The chain is built from TRBV20-1 and TRBJ2-7, with D maybe TRBD2 (5 bases). Trimming removed 0 bases at V and 0 bases at J, with 18 bases between. This CDR3 contains 17 residues. Germline V CDR1 and CDR2: DFQATT, SNEGSKA (reference sequence). The CDR3 spells CSARDPRGGRNSYEQYF. Written as DNA, the CDR3 is TGCAGTGCTAGAGATCCTCGGGGTGGCAGGAACTCCTACGAGCAGTACTTC.

This clonotype was seen at least ten times. This rearrangement joins TRBV14 to TRBJ1-1; 9 positions match TRBD1. From germline, CDR1 is SGHDN and CDR2 FVKESK. Unmatched junction bases numbered 5, after V lost 0 bases and J lost 0 bases. The length of the CDR3 is 17 residues. The CDR3: CASSQDRTGALNTEAFF. In DNA, the CDR3 is TGTGCCAGCAGCCAAGATCGGACAGGGGCCTTGAACACTGAAGCTTTCTTT.

This clonotype showed up many times. The chain has TRBV11-2 and TRBJ1-5; the D gene is possibly TRBD1 (6 bases). V shed 0 bases and J shed 2 bases, with 8 bases lying between them. CDR3 length: 15 amino acids. The germline gives CDR1 SGHAT, CDR2 FQNNGV. The CDR3 sequence: CASSLDRGRNQPQHF. The DNA of the CDR3 is TGTGCCAGCAGCTTAGATCGGGGGCGCAATCAGCCCCAGCATTTT.

This clonotype appeared many times. J is TRBJ2-5 and V is TRBV3-1, with D unclear. Trimming pared 3 bases from V and 6 bases from J, leaving 14 bases between. In germline, CDR1 is LGHDT, CDR2 YNNKEL (reference sequence). The CDR3 is 14 residues long. The CDR3 DNA sequence: TGTGCCAGCAGCCACCCCGGACGTCAGAAGACCCAGTACTTC. Its protein is CASSHPGRQKTQYF.